This entry features one T cell receptor beta chain sequence. The antigen is not known. The data were taken from a study of a mutant IDH1 vaccine in newly diagnosed glioma. Study information: The initiation of vaccination occurred 4-6 weeks after radiotherapy alone, or with temozolomide cycles.

Study results and caveats: With respect to changes in top peripheral T cell clonotypes, pseudoprogression seemed unrelated. The occurrence of vaccine-induced immune responses was seen in more than 85% of patients.

Regarding time point: week 47, end of study. Each dose of the vaccine consisted of 300 ug of mutant IDH1 20-mer peptide, with topical imiquimod. Diagnosis in the donors showed new WHO grade 3 or 4 astrocytomas that were IDH1-mutant and ATRX-lost. Method: immunoSEQ multiplex PCR; TCRdb's copy keeps in-frame clones and lacks some. The data hold 13,000 or so clones, with around three quarters observed a single time. The CDR3 is made up of 9 amino acids. V was cut by 3 bases and J by 11 bases, with 7 bases left in between. Germline V gene sequence: CDR1 SQVTM, CDR2 ANQGSEA. The chain recombines TRBV29-1 with TRBJ1-1; no clear D gene. The clonotype originates from a woman between 40 and 50 years old with glioma. The sequencing used PBMCs, collected from a glioma patient whose treatment included an IDH1 peptide vaccine. CDR3 nucleotides: TGCAGCGTTGACTTCTTCGCTTTCTTT. Protein product: CSVDFFAFF.